This TCR gamma chain was retrieved from a study of Vδ1+ human thymocytes. Overall study results and limits: Thymic TRG and TRD repertoires appeared highly polyclonal, with Gaussian CDR3 length distributions. Thymic delta-chain repertoires held about 20% Vdelta2 sequences and few Vdelta3, despite high sort purity.

Vdelta1+ thymocyte sorts reached between about 97% and 99.6% purity. RNA was extracted from the cells and then reverse transcribed. CDR3 amplicons came from multiplex PCR with pooled V-gene forward and constant-region reverse primers. TCRdb processed the multiplex PCR reads again with the CATT caller. The sample includes 25,000 to 35,000 gamma-chain clones, more than 15% of them seen just once. Comments on this clone: The antigen is not known. The sample holds other DNA sequences that translate to the same CDR3.

Trimming removed 0 bases from V and 10 bases from J; junction bases left unmatched: 6. This CDR3 region has 12 residues. The germline V gene has CDR1 VTNTFY and CDR2 YDVSTARD (reference sequence). V usage is TRGV3 and J usage is TRGJ1 or TRGJ2. The sample taken for sequencing was Vdelta1+ gamma-delta thymocytes from the thymus. This sample's subset: FACS-sorted CD3+ TCRalphabeta- TCRVdelta1+ TCRVdelta2- thymocytes. The clonotype comes from a boy younger than two who had congenital heart surgery. The CDR3 DNA follows: TGTGCCACCTGGGACAGGCGAGGAAAGAAACTCTTT. Encoded protein: CATWDRRGKKLF.